This T cell receptor beta chain appears in the sequencing data of a study of blood T cell repertoires in COVID-19. Study-level information: The origin of the acute and convalescent COVID-19 samples was the United States, Italy and Spain. The analysed material was cDNA or gDNA that came from T cells, B-cell-depleted T cells, or PBMCs.

Original processing notes: For nucleated cells, counts were estimated from reference gene primer amplification. The table came from immunoSEQ multiplex PCR; TCRdb's copy has only in-frame clones and leaves some out. The DNA gave D and trimming, while V, J and clone size come from that table. Here the sample spans 91,000 or so clones, more than 70% being singletons. J lost 2 bases, V lost 4 bases, and 8 bases had no gene match. The CDR3 extends over 17 amino acids. Germline CDR1 SGHAT, CDR2 FQNNGV. This sequence joins TRBV11-2 and TRBJ2-1, with 10 bases aligning to TRBD1. This TCR was sampled from a woman aged 55-70 years in a cohort sampled during active or convalescent COVID-19. The sequencing sample was made of peripheral blood. CDR3 bases: TGTGCCAGCAGCTCCGGGCCGGGACAGGGGACCTACAATGAGCAGTTCTTC. Amino acid sequence: CASSSGPGQGTYNEQFF.